The clone carrying this T cell receptor (beta chain) has a handful of counts. A far larger clone is only one base removed, so a read error is likely. TCRdb's table, derived via immunoSEQ multiplex PCR, lists solely in-frame clones and lacks some. The data show about 12,000 clones, about three quarters seen once. The data were taken from a study of sequential checkpoint blockade in melanoma. Across the whole study: First-line arms were nivolumab then ipilimumab, or the reverse, randomized 1:1. Both treatment sequences were followed by maintenance nivolumab.

The germline CDR1 and CDR2 sequences are SGHRS and YFSETQ. This CDR3 region has 16 residues. V was pared by 4 bases and J by 3 bases, with 13 bases of the junction left unmatched. As for treatment: randomized to nivolumab then ipilimumab (arm A) or the reverse (arm B). Patients had received no earlier DNA-damaging chemotherapy. Live CD3+CD8+ CD19− CD56− cells were sorted from PBMCs. The clonotype was recovered from a human donor with melanoma. Sample: CD8+ T cells sorted from blood (inferred from file names), taken from a patient given nivolumab and ipilimumab in sequence. The chain uses TRBV5-1 and TRBJ2-7, with 7 bases that match TRBD1. The CDR3 protein is CASSQDSWAGGYEQYF. CDR3 nucleotides: TGCGCCAGCAGCCAAGATTCGTGGGCAGGGGGCTACGAGCAGTACTTC.